This record covers a single T cell receptor beta chain. These data come from a study of T-cell memory formation after mild COVID-19. MiXCR, run by TCRdb on the 5' RACE reads, gives a single entry per CDR3 protein. The sample includes about 290,000 distinct CDR3 sequences, about a sixth of them seen just once. Sample: PBMCs or a T cell subset sorted from them (not recorded which). The clonotype originates from a man younger than 35 who had mild COVID-19 (a few samples of this study predate the infection). Cell type and time point are not known.

This chain's CDR3 is CASSSRPRGGTEAFF. Here the CDR3 DNA reads TGTGCCAGCAGCTCGAGACCAAGGGGGGGAACTGAAGCTTTCTTT. The V call is TRBV7-9, the J call TRBJ1-1; a possible D gene is TRBD1 (6 bases). Trimming stripped 4 bases from V and 5 bases from J, with 17 bases between. Looked up from germline, CDR1 is SEHNR and CDR2 is FQNEAQ (reference sequence). The CDR3 is 15 residues long.